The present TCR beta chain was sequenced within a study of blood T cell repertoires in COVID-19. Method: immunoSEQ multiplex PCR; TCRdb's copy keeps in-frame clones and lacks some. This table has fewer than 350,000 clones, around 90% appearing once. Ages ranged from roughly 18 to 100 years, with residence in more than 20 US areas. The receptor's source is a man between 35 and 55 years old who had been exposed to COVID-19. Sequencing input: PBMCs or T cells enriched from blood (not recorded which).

CDR3 in amino acids: CASSESLAEHEQYF. Here the CDR3 DNA reads TGCGCCAGCAGTGAGAGCCTGGCGGAGCACGAGCAGTACTTC. The chain combines TRBV10-1 with TRBJ2-7; unclear D gene. The CDR3 is 14 amino acids. Germline CDR1 WNHNN, CDR2 SYGVQD (reference sequence). V was cut by 2 bases and J by 5 bases, with 13 bases left in between.